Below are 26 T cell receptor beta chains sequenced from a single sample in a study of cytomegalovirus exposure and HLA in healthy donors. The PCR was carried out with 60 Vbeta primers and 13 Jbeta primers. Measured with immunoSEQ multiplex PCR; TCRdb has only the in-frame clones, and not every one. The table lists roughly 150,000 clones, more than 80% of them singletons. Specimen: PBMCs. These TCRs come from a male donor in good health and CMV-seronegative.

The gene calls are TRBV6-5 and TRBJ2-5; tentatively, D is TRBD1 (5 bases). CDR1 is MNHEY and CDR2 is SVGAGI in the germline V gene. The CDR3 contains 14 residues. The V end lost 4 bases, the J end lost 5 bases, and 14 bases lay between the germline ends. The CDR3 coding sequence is TGTGCCAGCAGTTGGACACGGGTTGGGGAGACCCAGTACTTC. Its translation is CASSWTRVGETQYF.

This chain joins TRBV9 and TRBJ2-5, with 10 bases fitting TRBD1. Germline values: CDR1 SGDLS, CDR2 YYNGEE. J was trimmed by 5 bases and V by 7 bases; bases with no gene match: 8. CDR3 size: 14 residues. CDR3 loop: CASAPGQGRETQYF. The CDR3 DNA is TGTGCCAGCGCCCCGGGACAGGGGAGGGAGACCCAGTACTTC.

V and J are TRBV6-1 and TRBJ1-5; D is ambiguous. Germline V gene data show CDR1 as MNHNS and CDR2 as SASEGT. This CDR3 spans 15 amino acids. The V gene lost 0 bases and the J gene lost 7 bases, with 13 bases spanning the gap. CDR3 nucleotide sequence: TGTGCCAGCAGTGAAGCGCTTCCCGGAGGGCAGCCCCAGCATTTT. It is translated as CASSEALPGGQPQHF.

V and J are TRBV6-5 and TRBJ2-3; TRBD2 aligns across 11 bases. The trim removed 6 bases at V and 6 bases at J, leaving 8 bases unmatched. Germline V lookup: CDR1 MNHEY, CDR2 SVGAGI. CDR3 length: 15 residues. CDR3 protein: CASSPLAGDPDTQYF. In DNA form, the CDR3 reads TGTGCCAGCAGCCCACTAGCGGGGGACCCGGATACGCAGTATTTT.

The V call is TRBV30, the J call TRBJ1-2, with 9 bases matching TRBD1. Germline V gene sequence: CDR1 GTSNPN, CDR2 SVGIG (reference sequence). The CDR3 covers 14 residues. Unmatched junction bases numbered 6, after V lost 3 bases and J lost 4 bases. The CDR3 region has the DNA TGTGCCTGGAGCCCGGACAGGGGTCCCTATGGCTACACCTTC. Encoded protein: CAWSPDRGPYGYTF.

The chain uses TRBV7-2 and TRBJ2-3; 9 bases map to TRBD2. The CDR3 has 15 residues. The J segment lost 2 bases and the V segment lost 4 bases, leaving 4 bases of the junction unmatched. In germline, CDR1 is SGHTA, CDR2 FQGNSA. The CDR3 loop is CASSSAGGTTDTQYF. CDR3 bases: TGTGCCAGCAGCTCCGCGGGAGGGACCACAGATACGCAGTATTTT.

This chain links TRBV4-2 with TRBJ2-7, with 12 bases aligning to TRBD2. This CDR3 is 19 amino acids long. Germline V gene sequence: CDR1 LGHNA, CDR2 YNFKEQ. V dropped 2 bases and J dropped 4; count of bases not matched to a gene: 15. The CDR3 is CASSQPSASGRALGYEQYF. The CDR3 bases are TGTGCCAGCAGCCAACCCTCCGCTAGCGGGAGGGCCCTCGGTTACGAGCAGTACTTC.

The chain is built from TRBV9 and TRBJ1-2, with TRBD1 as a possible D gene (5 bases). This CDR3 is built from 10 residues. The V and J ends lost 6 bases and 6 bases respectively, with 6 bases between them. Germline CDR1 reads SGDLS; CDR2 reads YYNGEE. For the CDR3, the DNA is TGTGCCAGCACAGGGAATGGCTACACCTTC. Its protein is CASTGNGYTF.

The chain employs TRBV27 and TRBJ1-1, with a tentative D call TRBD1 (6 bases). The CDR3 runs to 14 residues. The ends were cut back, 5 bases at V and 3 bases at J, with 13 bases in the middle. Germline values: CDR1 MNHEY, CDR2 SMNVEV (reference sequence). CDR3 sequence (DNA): TGTGCCAGCAGTCCCCTCACAGGGTACACTGAAGCTTTCTTT. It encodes CASSPLTGYTEAFF.

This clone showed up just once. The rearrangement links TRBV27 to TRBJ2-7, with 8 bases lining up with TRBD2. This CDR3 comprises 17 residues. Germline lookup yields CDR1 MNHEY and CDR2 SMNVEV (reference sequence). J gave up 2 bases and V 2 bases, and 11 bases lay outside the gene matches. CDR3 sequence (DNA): TGTGCCAGCAGTTTAACCTCGCCGGGACTAGGTCCCTACGAGCAGTACTTC. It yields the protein CASSLTSPGLGPYEQYF.

The DNA of the CDR3 is TGCGCCAGCAGCTTGGCGACCGGGACAGGGTATCGGTACGAGCAGTACTTC. Protein: CASSLATGTGYRYEQYF. V is TRBV5-1 and J is TRBJ2-7; 9 positions agree with TRBD1. The junction had 11 bases not matched to a gene; V was cut back by 0 bases and J by 4 bases. This CDR3 spans 17 amino acids. CDR1 and CDR2 (germline): SGHRS, YFSETQ. Full variable domain (outside the CDR3, taken from reference TRBV5-1 and TRBJ2-7): KAGVTQTPRYLIKTRGQQVTLSCSPISGHRSVSWYQQTPGQGLQFLFEYFSETQRNKGNFPGRFSGRQFSNSRSEMNVSTLELGDSALYLCASSLATGTGYRYEQYFGPGTRLTVT.

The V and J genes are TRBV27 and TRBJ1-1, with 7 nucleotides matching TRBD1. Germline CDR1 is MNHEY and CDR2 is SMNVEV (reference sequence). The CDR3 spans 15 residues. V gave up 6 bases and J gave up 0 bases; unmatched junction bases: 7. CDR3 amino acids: CASSYRQGMNTEAFF. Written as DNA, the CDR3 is TGTGCCAGCAGCTACCGACAGGGCATGAACACTGAAGCTTTCTTT.

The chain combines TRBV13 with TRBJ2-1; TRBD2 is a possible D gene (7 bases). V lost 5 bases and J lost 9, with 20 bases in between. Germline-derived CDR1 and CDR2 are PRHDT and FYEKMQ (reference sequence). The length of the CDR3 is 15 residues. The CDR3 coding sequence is TGTGCCAGCAGCCGGAGGGAGGGGGGATTCCTTGAGCAGTTCTTC. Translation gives CASSRREGGFLEQFF. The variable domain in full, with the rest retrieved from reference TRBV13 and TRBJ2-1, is AAGVIQSPRHLIKEKRETATLKCYPIPRHDTVYWYQQGPGQDPQFLISFYEKMQSDKGSIPDRFSAQQFSDYHSELNMSSLELGDSALYFCASSRREGGFLEQFFGPGTRLTVL.

The CDR3 bases are TGTGCCATCAGTGAGTCAGGGGACAATCAGCCCCAGCATTTT. Protein: CAISESGDNQPQHF. V and J are TRBV10-3 and TRBJ1-5; a possible D gene is TRBD1 (5 bases). Germline CDR1 ENHRY, CDR2 SYGVKD. V was clipped by 0 bases and J by 3 bases, with 6 bases between them. The CDR3 has 14 residues.

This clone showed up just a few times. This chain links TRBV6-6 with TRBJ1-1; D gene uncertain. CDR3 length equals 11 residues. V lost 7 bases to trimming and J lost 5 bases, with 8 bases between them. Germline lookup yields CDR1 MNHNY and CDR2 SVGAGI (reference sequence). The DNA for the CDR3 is TGTGCCAGCATCCGAGGGACTGAAGCTTTCTTT. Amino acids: CASIRGTEAFF.

CDR3 sequence: CASSTTGGRDSPLHF. The DNA for the CDR3 is TGTGCCAGTAGTACCACAGGGGGCAGGGATTCACCCCTCCACTTT. The chain combines TRBV19 with TRBJ1-6; 9 bases agree with TRBD1. The CDR3 has 15 residues. Germline CDR1 reads LNHDA; CDR2 reads SQIVND (reference sequence). With V trimmed by 4 bases and J by 8 bases, 6 bases remained unmatched.

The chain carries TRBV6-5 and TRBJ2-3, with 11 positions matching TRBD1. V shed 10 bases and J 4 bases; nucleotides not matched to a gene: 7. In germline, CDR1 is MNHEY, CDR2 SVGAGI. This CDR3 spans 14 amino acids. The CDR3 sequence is CAKWTGGGSDTQYF. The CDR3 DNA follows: TGTGCCAAGTGGACAGGGGGCGGGTCAGATACGCAGTATTTT.

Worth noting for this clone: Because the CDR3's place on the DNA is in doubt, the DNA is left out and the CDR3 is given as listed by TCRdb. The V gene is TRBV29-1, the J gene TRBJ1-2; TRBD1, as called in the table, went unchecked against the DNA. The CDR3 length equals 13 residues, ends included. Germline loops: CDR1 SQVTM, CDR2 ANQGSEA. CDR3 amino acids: CSVGPGTGEGYPF.

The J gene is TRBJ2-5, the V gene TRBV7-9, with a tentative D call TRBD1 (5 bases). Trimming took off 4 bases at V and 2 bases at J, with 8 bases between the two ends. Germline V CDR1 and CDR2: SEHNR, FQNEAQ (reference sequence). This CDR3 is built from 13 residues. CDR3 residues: CASSSGQQETQYF. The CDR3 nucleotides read TGTGCCAGCAGCTCCGGACAACAAGAGACCCAGTACTTC. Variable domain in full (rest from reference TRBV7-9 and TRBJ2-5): DTGVSQNPRHKITKRGQNVTFRCDPISEHNRLYWYRQTLGQGPEFLTYFQNEAQLEKSRLLSDRFSAERPKGSFSTLEIQRTEQGDSAMYLCASSSGQQETQYFGPGTRLLVL.

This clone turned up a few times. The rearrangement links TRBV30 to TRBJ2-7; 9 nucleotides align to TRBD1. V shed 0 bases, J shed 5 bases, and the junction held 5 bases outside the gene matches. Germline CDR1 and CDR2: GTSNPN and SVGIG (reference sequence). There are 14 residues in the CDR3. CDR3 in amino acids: CAWSVIGTGNEQYF. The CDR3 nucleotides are TGTGCCTGGAGTGTTATCGGGACAGGGAACGAGCAGTACTTC.

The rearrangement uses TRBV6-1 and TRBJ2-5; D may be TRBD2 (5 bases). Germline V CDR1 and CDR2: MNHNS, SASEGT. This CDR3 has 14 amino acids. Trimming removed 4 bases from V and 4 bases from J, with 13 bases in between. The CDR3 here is CASSAGMRVETQYF. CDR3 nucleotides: TGTGCCAGCAGTGCCGGGATGAGGGTAGAGACCCAGTACTTC.

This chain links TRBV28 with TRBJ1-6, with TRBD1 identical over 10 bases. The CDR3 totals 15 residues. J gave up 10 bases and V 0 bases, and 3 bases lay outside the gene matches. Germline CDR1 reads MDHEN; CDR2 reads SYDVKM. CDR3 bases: TGTGCCAGCAGTTTATGGACAGGGGGCGAATCACCCCTCCACTTT. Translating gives CASSLWTGGESPLHF.

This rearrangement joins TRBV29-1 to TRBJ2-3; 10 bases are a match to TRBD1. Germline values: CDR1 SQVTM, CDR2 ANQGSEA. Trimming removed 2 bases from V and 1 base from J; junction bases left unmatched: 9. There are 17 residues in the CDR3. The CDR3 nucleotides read TGCAGCGTTGAAACGGTCGACAGGGGGCGCGGCACAGATACGCAGTATTTT. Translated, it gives CSVETVDRGRGTDTQYF.

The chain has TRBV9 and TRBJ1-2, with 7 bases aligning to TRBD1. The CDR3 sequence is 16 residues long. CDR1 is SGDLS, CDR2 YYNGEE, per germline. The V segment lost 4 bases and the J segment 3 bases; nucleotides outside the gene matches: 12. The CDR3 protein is CASSTETRQGDYGYTF. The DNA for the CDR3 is TGTGCCAGCAGCACAGAGACTCGACAGGGAGACTATGGCTACACCTTC.

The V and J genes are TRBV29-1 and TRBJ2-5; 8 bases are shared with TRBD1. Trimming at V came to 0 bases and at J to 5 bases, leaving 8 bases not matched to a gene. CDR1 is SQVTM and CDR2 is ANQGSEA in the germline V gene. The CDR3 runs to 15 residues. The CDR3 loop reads CSVEDSRGQKETQYF. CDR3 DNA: TGCAGCGTTGAAGATTCCAGGGGGCAAAAGGAGACCCAGTACTTC.

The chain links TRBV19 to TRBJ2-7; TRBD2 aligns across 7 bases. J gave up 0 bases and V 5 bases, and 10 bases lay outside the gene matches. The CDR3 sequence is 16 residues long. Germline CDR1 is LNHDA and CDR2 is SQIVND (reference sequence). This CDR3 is CASSGPTRGSSYEQYF. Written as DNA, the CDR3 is TGTGCCAGTAGTGGACCCACGCGGGGGAGCTCCTACGAGCAGTACTTC.